The 20 T cell receptor beta chains reported below all come from one sample, sequenced in a study of T cells after yellow fever vaccination. TCRdb used MiXCR to reprocess the 5' RACE reads, holding one entry per CDR3 protein. The sample has hundreds of thousands of distinct CDR3 sequences, 9% to 15% seen once. The sequencing used PBMCs, collected on the day of the yellow fever booster vaccination. These receptors were collected from a man between 25 and 39 years old who received the YFV17D yellow fever vaccine.

As DNA, the CDR3 is TGTGCCAGCAGCCCCCGGACTAGCGGGATCCAAGAGACCCAGTACTTC. Its protein is CASSPRTSGIQETQYF. The rearrangement uses TRBV5-4 and TRBJ2-5, with TRBD2 matching over 12 bases. V lost 4 bases and J lost 1; bases outside the gene matches: 5. The CDR3 runs to 16 residues. From germline, CDR1 is SGHNT and CDR2 YYREEE (reference sequence). Looking up the rest from reference TRBV5-4 and TRBJ2-5 gives the full variable domain: ETGVTQSPTHLIKTRGQQVTLRCSSQSGHNTVSWYQQALGQGPQFIFQYYREEENGRGNFPPRFSGLQFPNYSSELNVNALELDDSALYLCASSPRTSGIQETQYFGPGTRLLVL.

This clonotype was observed a handful of times. The chain is built from TRBV5-1 and TRBJ2-2; D possibly corresponds to TRBD1 (5 bases). Germline lookup yields CDR1 SGHRS and CDR2 YFSETQ. The CDR3 has 14 amino acids. Trimming left V 6 bases short and J 1 base short, with 10 bases between. The CDR3 here is CASKGQVNTGELFF. The CDR3 region has the DNA TGCGCCAGCAAGGGGCAGGTGAACACCGGGGAGCTGTTTTTT.

The CDR3 spells CASSRERAGEYEQYF. CDR3 nucleotides: TGTGCCAGCAGCCGGGAGCGAGCGGGGGAATACGAGCAGTACTTC. The genes are TRBV5-4 and TRBJ2-7, with TRBD2 matching over 8 bases. Germline CDR1 and CDR2: SGHNT and YYREEE (reference sequence). V trimming: 4 bases; J trimming: 4 bases; junction bases outside the gene matches: 10. The length of the CDR3 is 15 residues.

The table lists this clonotype with a few counts. V usage is TRBV7-8 and J usage is TRBJ2-7, with TRBD1 matching 12 bases. The V and J ends lost 5 bases and 6 bases, in that order; junction bases with no gene match: 5. CDR1 is SGHVS, CDR2 FQNEAQ, per germline. The CDR3 extends over 14 amino acids. The CDR3 spells CASSTGTGGVEQYF. CDR3 nucleotide sequence: TGTGCCAGCAGCACCGGGACAGGGGGCGTCGAGCAGTACTTC. Full variable domain (rest looked up from reference TRBV7-8 and TRBJ2-7): GAGVSQSPRYKVAKRGQDVALRCDPISGHVSLFWYQQALGQGPEFLTYFQNEAQLDKSGLPSDRFFAERPEGSVSTLKIQRTQQEDSAVYLCASSTGTGGVEQYFGPGTRLTVT.

This chain connects TRBV24-1 to TRBJ2-1; TRBD1 matches at 8 bases. This CDR3 is 17 amino acids long. With V trimmed by 5 bases and J by 4 bases, 12 bases remained unmatched. The germline V gene has CDR1 KGHDR and CDR2 SFDVKD. The CDR3 bases are TGTGCCACCAGTGCTGCATCCGGGACAGGACTTTACAATGAGCAGTTCTTC. Translated: CATSAASGTGLYNEQFF.

The chain uses TRBV6-2 or TRBV6-3 and TRBJ2-1; 9 positions agree with TRBD1. Per the germline V gene, CDR1 is MNHEY and CDR2 is SVGEGT. Trimming cost V 8 bases and J 2 bases; bases outside gene matches: 4. The CDR3 spans 14 residues. CDR3 amino acids: CASQTGGTYNEQFF. The DNA for the CDR3 is TGTGCCAGCCAAACAGGGGGCACCTACAATGAGCAGTTCTTC.

This clonotype was observed a few times. V is TRBV7-9 and J is TRBJ2-2; 9 nucleotides agree with TRBD2. The CDR3 length is 14 residues. The ends lost 8 bases at V and 7 bases at J; junction bases unmatched: 8. The germline gives CDR1 SEHNR, CDR2 FQNEAQ (reference sequence). CDR3 sequence: CASVAGLAGGELFF. The CDR3 DNA sequence: TGTGCCAGCGTCGCGGGACTAGCTGGCGGGGAGCTGTTTTTT. Filled out from reference TRBV7-9 and TRBJ2-2, the complete variable domain reads DTGVSQNPRHKITKRGQNVTFRCDPISEHNRLYWYRQTLGQGPEFLTYFQNEAQLEKSRLLSDRFSAERPKGSFSTLEIQRTEQGDSAMYLCASVAGLAGGELFFGEGSRLTVL.

This chain uses TRBV4-3 with TRBJ1-5, with a possible D match to TRBD1 (6 bases). CDR1 is LGHNA, CDR2 YSLEER, per germline. The CDR3 sequence is 17 residues long. V was pared by 0 bases and J by 4 bases, with 16 bases between. CDR3 nucleotides: TGCGCCAGCAGCCAAGATGACAATATACAGGGAAATCAGCCCCAGCATTTT. As protein: CASSQDDNIQGNQPQHF.

The chain carries TRBV5-4 and TRBJ2-7, with a possible D match to TRBD1 (5 bases). The CDR3 totals 15 residues. Trimming pared 2 bases from V and 6 bases from J, leaving 18 bases between. Germline CDR1 and CDR2: SGHNT and YYREEE (reference sequence). CDR3 sequence: CASSLTPLQGLEQYF. The CDR3 DNA is TGTGCCAGCAGCTTAACCCCTCTCCAGGGCCTCGAGCAGTACTTC.

This clonotype was recorded a few times. V and J are TRBV7-9 and TRBJ2-5; 13 bases fit TRBD2. After removal of 5 bases from V and 5 bases from J, the junction contained 5 bases not matched to a gene. The CDR3 is made up of 15 amino acids. Germline CDR1 reads SEHNR; CDR2 reads FQNEAQ (reference sequence). In nucleotides, the CDR3 is TGTGCCAGCAGCAAACTAGCGGGAGGGGGCGAGACCCAGTACTTC. Amino acids: CASSKLAGGGETQYF.

This clonotype showed up just a few times. This rearrangement joins TRBV29-1 to TRBJ2-1; D might be TRBD2 (6 bases). V lost 7 bases and J 4 bases, leaving 11 bases between the germline ends. The CDR3 totals 12 residues. CDR1 and CDR2 (germline): SQVTM, ANQGSEA. CDR3 region: CSAAGLYNEQFF. CDR3 DNA: TGCAGCGCTGCGGGATTATACAATGAGCAGTTCTTC.

This chain uses TRBV7-9 with TRBJ2-5, with 14 bases identical to TRBD2. CDR3 length: 16 residues. J lost 5 bases, V lost 5 bases, and 7 bases had no gene match. Germline assignment: CDR1 SEHNR and CDR2 FQNEAQ (reference sequence). Here the CDR3 reads CASSPGLAGGWETQYF. The CDR3, as DNA: TGTGCCAGCAGCCCTGGACTAGCGGGAGGATGGGAGACCCAGTACTTC. The whole variable domain, remainder taken from reference TRBV7-9 and TRBJ2-5, is DTGVSQNPRHKITKRGQNVTFRCDPISEHNRLYWYRQTLGQGPEFLTYFQNEAQLEKSRLLSDRFSAERPKGSFSTLEIQRTEQGDSAMYLCASSPGLAGGWETQYFGPGTRLLVL.

This clonotype occurred a few times. The V gene is TRBV19, the J gene TRBJ1-5, with 8 bases aligning to TRBD1. Germline CDR1 LNHDA, CDR2 SQIVND (reference sequence). V was pared by 3 bases and J by 10 bases, with 14 bases of the junction left unmatched. The CDR3 length is 16 residues. CDR3 protein: CASSMGFGQGWYPQHF. CDR3 nucleotide sequence: TGTGCCAGTAGTATGGGGTTCGGACAGGGATGGTATCCCCAGCATTTT.

The chain joins TRBV5-1 to TRBJ2-2, with 8 nucleotides matching TRBD2. Unmatched junction bases numbered 6, after V lost 5 bases and J lost 0 bases. The CDR3 is 16 amino acids. In germline, CDR1 is SGHRS, CDR2 YFSETQ. CDR3 in amino acids: CASRLAGRANTGELFF. As DNA, the CDR3 is TGCGCCAGCAGGCTAGCGGGCCGCGCGAACACCGGGGAGCTGTTTTTT.

The V call is TRBV20-1, the J call TRBJ2-5, with TRBD2 identical over 7 bases. The V gene's germline CDR1 is DFQATT and CDR2 SNEGSKA (reference sequence). Losses at the gene ends were 4 bases for V and 5 bases for J; bases not matched to a gene: 7. This CDR3 is built from 13 residues. The CDR3 DNA reads TGCAGTGCTACGCGACTAGCCGGGGAGACCCAGTACTTC. Its protein is CSATRLAGETQYF.

The chain links TRBV5-1 to TRBJ2-3; D tentatively reads TRBD1 or TRBD2 (5 bases each). V lost 4 bases and J lost 1, with 10 bases in between. The germline V gene has CDR1 SGHRS and CDR2 YFSETQ. CDR3 length: 14 residues. The CDR3 DNA reads TGCGCCAGCAGCGAGCGAGGGGGCACAGATACGCAGTATTTT. Its translation: CASSERGGTDTQYF.

This clonotype was counted between two and nine times. The CDR3 reads CASSLQDSNQPQHF. CDR3 DNA sequence: TGTGCCAGCTCCCTACAGGATAGCAATCAGCCCCAGCATTTT. V gene TRBV18 combines with J gene TRBJ1-5; TRBD1 is a possible D gene (5 bases). Per the germline V gene, CDR1 is KGHSH and CDR2 is LQKENI. The CDR3 length is 14 residues. V was shortened by 6 bases and J by 0 bases, with 9 bases between the two germline ends.

This chain uses TRBV2 with TRBJ2-7, with D possibly matching TRBD1 (6 bases). Between the trimmed V and J ends, which lost 4 bases and 6 bases, there was a span of 16 bases. In germline, CDR1 is SNHLY, CDR2 FYNNEI. The CDR3 is 14 residues long. The CDR3 DNA reads TGTGCCAGCAGTGTGGACAGACCAAACGGCGAGCAGTACTTC. Protein sequence: CASSVDRPNGEQYF.

This clonotype was counted ten times or more. The chain couples TRBV6-2 or TRBV6-3 to TRBJ2-3; a possible D gene is TRBD1 (6 bases). The germline V gene has CDR1 MNHEY and CDR2 SVGEGT. This CDR3 has 14 residues. V lost 2 bases and J lost 2, with 8 bases in between. The CDR3 DNA sequence: TGTGCCAGCAGTTACAGGGACAACACAGATACGCAGTATTTT. Translating it yields CASSYRDNTDTQYF.

The chain combines TRBV12-3 or TRBV12-4 with TRBJ2-7; D unresolved. V dropped 8 bases and J dropped 4 bases, with 9 bases sitting between them. The CDR3 extends over 11 amino acids. The CDR3: CASGFRYEQYF. CDR3 nucleotides: TGTGCCAGCGGATTCAGATACGAGCAGTACTTC.